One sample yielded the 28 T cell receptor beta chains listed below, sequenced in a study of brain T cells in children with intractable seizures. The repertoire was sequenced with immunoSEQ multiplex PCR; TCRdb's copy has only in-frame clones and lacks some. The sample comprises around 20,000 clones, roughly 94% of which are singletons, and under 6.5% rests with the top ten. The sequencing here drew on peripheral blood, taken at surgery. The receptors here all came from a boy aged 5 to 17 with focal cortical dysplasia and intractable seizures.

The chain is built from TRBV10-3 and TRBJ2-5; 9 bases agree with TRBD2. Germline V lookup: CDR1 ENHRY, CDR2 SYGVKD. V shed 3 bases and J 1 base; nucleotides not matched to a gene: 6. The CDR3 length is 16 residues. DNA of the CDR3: TGTGCCATCAGTGAAGGGCCAGCGGGGGGCCAAGAGACCCAGTACTTC. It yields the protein CAISEGPAGGQETQYF.

CDR3 region: CASSWGTGAGIEQYF. The DNA of the CDR3 is TGTGCCAGCAGCTGGGGGACAGGGGCGGGGATCGAGCAGTACTTC. This chain uses TRBV7-9 with TRBJ2-7; 10 bases fit TRBD1. The germline V gene encodes CDR1 SEHNR and CDR2 FQNEAQ (reference sequence). There are 15 residues in the CDR3. V dropped 4 bases and J dropped 6; count of bases not matched to a gene: 9.

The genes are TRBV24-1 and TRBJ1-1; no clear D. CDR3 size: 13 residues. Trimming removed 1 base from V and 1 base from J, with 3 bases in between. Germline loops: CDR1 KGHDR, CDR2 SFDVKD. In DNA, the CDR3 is TGTGCCACCAGTGATTTCAGGAACACTGAAGCTTTCTTT. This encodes CATSDFRNTEAFF.

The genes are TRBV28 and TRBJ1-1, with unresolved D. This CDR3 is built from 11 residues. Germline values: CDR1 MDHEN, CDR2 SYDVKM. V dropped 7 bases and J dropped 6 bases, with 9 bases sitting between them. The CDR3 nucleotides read TGTGCCAGCAACTCGTATCCTGAAGCTTTCTTT. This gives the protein CASNSYPEAFF.

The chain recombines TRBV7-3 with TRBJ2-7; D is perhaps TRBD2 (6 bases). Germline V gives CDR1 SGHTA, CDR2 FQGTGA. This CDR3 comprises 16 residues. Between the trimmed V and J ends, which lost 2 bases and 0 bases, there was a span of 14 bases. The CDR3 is CASSLSPGVSSYEQYF. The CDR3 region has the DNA TGTGCCAGCAGCTTATCCCCGGGGGTGAGCTCCTACGAGCAGTACTTC.

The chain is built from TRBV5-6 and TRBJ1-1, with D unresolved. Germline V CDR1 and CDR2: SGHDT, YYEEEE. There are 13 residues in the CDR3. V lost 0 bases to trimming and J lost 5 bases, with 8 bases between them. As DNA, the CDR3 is TGTGCCAGCAGCTTGGATGTGTGGACTGAAGCTTTCTTT. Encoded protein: CASSLDVWTEAFF.

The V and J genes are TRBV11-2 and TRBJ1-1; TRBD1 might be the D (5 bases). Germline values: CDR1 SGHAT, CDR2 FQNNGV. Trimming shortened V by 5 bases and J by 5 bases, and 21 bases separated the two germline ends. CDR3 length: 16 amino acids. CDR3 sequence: CASSGTSQMRATEAFF. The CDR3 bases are TGTGCCAGCAGCGGGACGTCTCAGATGCGGGCTACTGAAGCTTTCTTT.

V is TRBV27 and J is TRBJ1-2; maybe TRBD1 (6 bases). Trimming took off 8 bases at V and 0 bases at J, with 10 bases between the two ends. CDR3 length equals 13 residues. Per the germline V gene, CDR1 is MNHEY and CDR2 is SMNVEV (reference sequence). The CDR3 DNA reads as TGTGCCAGCCGGGACACCACTAACTATGGCTACACCTTC. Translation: CASRDTTNYGYTF.

CDR3: CSVVGDRGWNTEAFF. DNA for the CDR3: TGCAGCGTTGTTGGGGACAGGGGATGGAACACTGAAGCTTTCTTT. This sequence joins TRBV29-1 and TRBJ1-1; 10 nucleotides line up with TRBD1. The CDR3 spans 15 residues. Germline CDR1 and CDR2: SQVTM and ANQGSEA. Unmatched junction bases numbered 6, after V lost 4 bases and J lost 1 base.

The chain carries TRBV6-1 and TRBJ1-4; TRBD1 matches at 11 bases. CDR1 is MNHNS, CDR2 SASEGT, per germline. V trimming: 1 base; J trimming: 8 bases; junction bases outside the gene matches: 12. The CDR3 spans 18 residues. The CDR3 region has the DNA TGTGCCAGCAGTGAAGGTAGAACACCCGGGACAGGGGGAGAAAAACTGTTTTTT. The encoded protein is CASSEGRTPGTGGEKLFF.

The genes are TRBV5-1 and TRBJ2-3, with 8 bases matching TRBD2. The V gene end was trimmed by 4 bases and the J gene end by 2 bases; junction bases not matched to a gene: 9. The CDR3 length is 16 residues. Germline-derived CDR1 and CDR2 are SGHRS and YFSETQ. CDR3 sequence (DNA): TGCGCCAGCAGCCCGCGAGCGGGGGCCCTCACAGATACGCAGTATTTT. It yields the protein CASSPRAGALTDTQYF.

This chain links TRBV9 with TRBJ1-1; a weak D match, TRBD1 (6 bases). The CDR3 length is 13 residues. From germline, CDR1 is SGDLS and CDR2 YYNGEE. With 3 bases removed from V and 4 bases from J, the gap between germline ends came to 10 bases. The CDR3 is CASSEGVSTEAFF. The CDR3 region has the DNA TGTGCCAGCAGCGAGGGGGTTAGCACTGAAGCTTTCTTT.

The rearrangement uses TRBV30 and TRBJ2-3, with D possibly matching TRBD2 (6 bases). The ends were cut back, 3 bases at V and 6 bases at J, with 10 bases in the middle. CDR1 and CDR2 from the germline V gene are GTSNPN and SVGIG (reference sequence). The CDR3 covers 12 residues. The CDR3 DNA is TGTGCCTGGAGGGGACTCCAGGATACGCAGTATTTT. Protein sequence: CAWRGLQDTQYF. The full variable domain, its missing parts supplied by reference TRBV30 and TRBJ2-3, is SQTIHQWPATLVQPVGSPLSLECTVEGTSNPNLYWYRQAAGRGLQLLFYSVGIGQISSEVPQNLSASRPQDRQFILSSKKLLLSDSGFYLCAWRGLQDTQYFGPGTRLTVL.

CDR3 amino acids: CASRPGLAGAKNIQYF. CDR3 DNA: TGTGCCAGCAGGCCGGGACTAGCGGGAGCCAAAAACATTCAGTACTTC. The gene calls are TRBV2 and TRBJ2-4, with 12 bases that match TRBD2. Germline V gene data show CDR1 as SNHLY and CDR2 as FYNNEI. V lost 6 bases, J lost 0 bases, and 3 bases stayed unmatched. The CDR3 is made up of 16 amino acids.

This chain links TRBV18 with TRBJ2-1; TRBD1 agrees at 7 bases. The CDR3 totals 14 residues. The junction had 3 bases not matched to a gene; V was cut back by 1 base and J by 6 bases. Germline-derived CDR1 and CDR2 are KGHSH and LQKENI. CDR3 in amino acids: CASSPRTGSNEQFF. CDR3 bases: TGTGCCAGCTCACCACGGACAGGCAGCAATGAGCAGTTCTTC.

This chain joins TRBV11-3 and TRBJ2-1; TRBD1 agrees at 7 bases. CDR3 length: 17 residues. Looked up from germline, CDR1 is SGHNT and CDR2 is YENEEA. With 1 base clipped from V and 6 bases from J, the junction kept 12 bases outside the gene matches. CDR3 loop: CASSLGKNRGTLNEQFF. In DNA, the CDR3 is TGTGCCAGCAGCTTAGGTAAAAACAGGGGAACCCTCAATGAGCAGTTCTTC.

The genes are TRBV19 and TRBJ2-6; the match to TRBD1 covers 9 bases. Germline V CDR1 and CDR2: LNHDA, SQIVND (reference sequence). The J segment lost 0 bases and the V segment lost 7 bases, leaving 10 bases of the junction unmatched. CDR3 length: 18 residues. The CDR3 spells CASTLRDRAYSGANVLTF. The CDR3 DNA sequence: TGTGCCAGTACCCTCCGGGACAGGGCTTACTCTGGGGCCAACGTCCTGACTTTC. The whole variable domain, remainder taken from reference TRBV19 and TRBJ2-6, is DGGITQSPKYLFRKEGQNVTLSCEQNLNHDAMYWYRQDPGQGLRLIYYSQIVNDFQKGDIAEGYSVSREKKESFPLTVTSAQKNPTAFYLCASTLRDRAYSGANVLTFGAGSRLTVL.

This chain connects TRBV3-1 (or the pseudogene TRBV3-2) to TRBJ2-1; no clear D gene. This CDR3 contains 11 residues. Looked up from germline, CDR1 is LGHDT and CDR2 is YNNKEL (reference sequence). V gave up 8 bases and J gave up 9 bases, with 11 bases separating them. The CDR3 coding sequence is TGTGCCAGCGCGCTAGATAGTGAGCAGTTCTTC. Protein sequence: CASALDSEQFF.

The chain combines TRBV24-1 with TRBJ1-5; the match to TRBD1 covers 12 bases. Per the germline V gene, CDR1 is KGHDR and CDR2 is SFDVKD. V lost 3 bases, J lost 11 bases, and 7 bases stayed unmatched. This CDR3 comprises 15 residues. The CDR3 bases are TGTGCCACCAGTGATCCGGGGACAGGGGGCGAGTCCCAGCATTTT. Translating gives CATSDPGTGGESQHF.

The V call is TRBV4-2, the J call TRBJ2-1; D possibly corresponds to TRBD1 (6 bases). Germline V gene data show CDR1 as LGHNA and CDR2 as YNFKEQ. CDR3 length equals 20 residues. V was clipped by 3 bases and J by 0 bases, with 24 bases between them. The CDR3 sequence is CASSQSPGHLVDSSYNEQFF. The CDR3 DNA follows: TGTGCCAGCAGCCAGAGTCCGGGACACTTGGTGGATAGCTCCTACAATGAGCAGTTCTTC.

The CDR3 bases are TGCGCCAGCAGCTCCGACAGCCCCGGGGAGCTGTTTTTT. It translates to CASSSDSPGELFF. J is TRBJ2-2 and V is TRBV5-1; TRBD1 might be the D (5 bases). Germline lookup yields CDR1 SGHRS and CDR2 YFSETQ. This CDR3 has 13 residues. V gave up 3 bases and J gave up 6 bases, with 9 bases separating them.

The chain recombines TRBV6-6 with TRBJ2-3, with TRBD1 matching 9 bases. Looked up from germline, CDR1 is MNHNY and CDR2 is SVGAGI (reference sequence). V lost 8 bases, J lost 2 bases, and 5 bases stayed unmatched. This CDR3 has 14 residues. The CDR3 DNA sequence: TGTGCCAGCCGCGGGACAGGGTACACAGATACGCAGTATTTT. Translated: CASRGTGYTDTQYF.

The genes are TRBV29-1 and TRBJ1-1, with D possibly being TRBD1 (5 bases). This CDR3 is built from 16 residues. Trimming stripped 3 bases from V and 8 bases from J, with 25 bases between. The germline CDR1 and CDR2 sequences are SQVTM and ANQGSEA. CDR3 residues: CSVDFQGGARLVEAFF. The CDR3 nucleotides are TGCAGCGTTGACTTTCAGGGAGGGGCGCGACTCGTAGAAGCTTTCTTT.

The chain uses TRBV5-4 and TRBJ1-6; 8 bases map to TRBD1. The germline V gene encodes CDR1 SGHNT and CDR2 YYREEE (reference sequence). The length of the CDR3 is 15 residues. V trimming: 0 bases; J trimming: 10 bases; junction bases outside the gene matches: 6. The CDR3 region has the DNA TGTGCCAGCAGCTTGGAGGGACAGGTCGAATCACCCCTCCACTTT. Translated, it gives CASSLEGQVESPLHF.

The CDR3 region has the DNA TGTGCCAGCAGTGATCCGTTCAGAACAAATGAAAAACTGTTTTTT. This encodes CASSDPFRTNEKLFF. The chain uses TRBV6-1 and TRBJ1-4; D gene unclear. Germline-derived CDR1 and CDR2 are MNHNS and SASEGT. This CDR3 has 15 residues. Deletions cut 3 bases from V and 5 bases from J, with 13 bases between.

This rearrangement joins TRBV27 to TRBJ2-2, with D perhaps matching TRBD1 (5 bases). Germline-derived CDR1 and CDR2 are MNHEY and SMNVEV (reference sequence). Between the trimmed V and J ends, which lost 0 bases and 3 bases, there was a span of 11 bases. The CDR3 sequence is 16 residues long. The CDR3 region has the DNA TGTGCCAGCAGTTTATCGGGGCAGAGCTACACCGGGGAGCTGTTTTTT. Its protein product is CASSLSGQSYTGELFF.

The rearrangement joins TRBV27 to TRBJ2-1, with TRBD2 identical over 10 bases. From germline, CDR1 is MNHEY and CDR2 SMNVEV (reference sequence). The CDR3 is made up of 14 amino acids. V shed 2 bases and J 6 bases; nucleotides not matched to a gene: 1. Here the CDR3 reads CASSLRTSGNEQFF. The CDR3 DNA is TGTGCCAGCAGTTTAAGGACTAGCGGCAATGAGCAGTTCTTC.

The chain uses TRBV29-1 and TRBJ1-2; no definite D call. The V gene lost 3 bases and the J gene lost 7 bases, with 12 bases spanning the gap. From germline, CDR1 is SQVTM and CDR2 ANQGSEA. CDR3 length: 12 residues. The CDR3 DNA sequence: TGCAGCGTTGATGCCGGGTTAGGTGGCTACACCTTC. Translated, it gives CSVDAGLGGYTF.